Shown below are 9 T cell receptor beta chains from a single sample sequenced in a study of molecular identifiers for immune sequencing clone quantification. TCRdb fed the PCR reads into MiXCR, producing one record per CDR3 protein. This table has approximately 680,000 distinct CDR3 sequences, roughly 23% appearing once. Sequencing used naive CD8+ T cells from blood, with Jurkat cell RNA spiked in. Subset here: FACS-sorted CD8+CD4-CCR7+CD45RA+ naive T cells. These receptors all come from a human donor in good health. Some libraries in this study had Jurkat cell RNA spiked in.

In the case of this clonotype: One junction end disagrees with the germline gene, perhaps due to a read error. This rearrangement joins TRBV28 to TRBJ2-7, with 8 nucleotides matching TRBD2. Looked up from germline, CDR1 is MDHEN and CDR2 is SYDVKM. The CDR3 is 15 amino acids. CDR3 region: CASSTVRGGLFEQYF. Here the CDR3 DNA reads TGCGCCAGCAGCACCGTTCGGGGGGGGCTCTTCGAGCAGTACTTC.

This clonotype was observed a handful of times. This sequence joins TRBV6-5 and TRBJ2-1; 7 bases fit TRBD1. Losses at the gene ends were 7 bases for V and 2 bases for J; bases not matched to a gene: 5. The germline gives CDR1 MNHEY, CDR2 SVGAGI. CDR3 length equals 14 residues. The CDR3 bases are TGTGCCAGCAATGCCGGGACAGCCTACAATGAGCAGTTCTTC. It is translated as CASNAGTAYNEQFF.

This clonotype came up a few times. V is TRBV14 and J is TRBJ1-2; 9 bases agree with TRBD1. CDR1 and CDR2 (germline): SGHDN, FVKESK. Trimming cost V 5 bases and J 7 bases; bases outside gene matches: 2. This CDR3 spans 12 amino acids. CDR3 protein: CASSGTGIGYTF. The CDR3 region has the DNA TGTGCCAGCAGCGGGACAGGGATTGGCTACACCTTC. Based on the CDR3 plus reference TRBV14 and TRBJ1-2, the full variable domain is EAGVTQFPSHSVIEKGQTVTLRCDPISGHDNLYWYRRVMGKEIKFLLHFVKESKQDESGMPNNRFLAERTGGTYSTLKVQPAELEDSGVYFCASSGTGIGYTFGSGTRLTVV.

Concerning this clonotype itself: It may be a read error: a sequence one base away is much more abundant. The chain joins TRBV4-3 to TRBJ2-7, with TRBD2 matching 8 bases. The CDR3 contains 17 residues. The germline V gene encodes CDR1 LGHNA and CDR2 YSLEER. The junction had 11 bases not matched to a gene; V was cut back by 4 bases and J by 0 bases. The CDR3 region is CASSPGPAGASSYEQYF. The CDR3 DNA follows: TGCGCCAGCAGCCCGGGACCAGCGGGGGCGAGCTCCTACGAGCAGTACTTC.

As to this clonotype: This may come from a read error, since a much larger clone is one base off. This sequence joins TRBV12-3 or TRBV12-4 and TRBJ2-2; maybe TRBD2 (6 bases). Trimming cost V 5 bases and J 1 base, with 17 bases left between them. CDR3 length: 17 residues. The CDR3 loop reads CASSRRDGGRNTGELFF. CDR3 nucleotide sequence: TGTGCCAGCAGTCGCCGGGACGGGGGAAGGAACACCGGGGAGCTGTTTTTT.

There are a few counts of this clonotype. The chain joins TRBV4-1 to TRBJ1-6; weak D call: TRBD1 (5 bases). The CDR3 runs 14 residues. Per germline, CDR1 MGHRA and CDR2 YSYEKL. V was clipped by 2 bases and J by 7 bases, with 9 bases between them. The CDR3 DNA reads as TGCGCCAGCAGCCAACCTGAGGGGAATTCACCCCTCCACTTT. Protein sequence: CASSQPEGNSPLHF.

This rearrangement joins TRBV7-9 to TRBJ2-7, with 8 bases matching TRBD2. V was clipped by 8 bases and J by 5 bases; unmatched bases: 14. Germline CDR1 and CDR2: SEHNR and FQNEAQ (reference sequence). This CDR3 comprises 15 residues. The CDR3 coding sequence is TGTGCCAGCGCCGCGACGGGAGGGTTTCGGAACGAGCAGTACTTC. Translation: CASAATGGFRNEQYF.

This clonotype was detected many times. This chain uses TRBV12-3 or TRBV12-4 with TRBJ2-7, with D maybe TRBD2 (5 bases). The V and J ends lost 6 bases and 6 bases respectively, with 9 bases between them. This CDR3 has 11 amino acids. The CDR3 nucleotides read TGTGCCAGCAGCCCAGGAGGCGAGCAGTACTTC. It yields the protein CASSPGGEQYF.

To note about this clonotype: Given a much more abundant clone one base away, this may be a read error. The V gene is TRBV5-1, the J gene TRBJ2-7; D gene unclear. CDR3 length equals 13 residues. Germline loops: CDR1 SGHRS, CDR2 YFSETQ. V was cut by 4 bases and J by 9 bases, with 17 bases left in between. CDR3 loop: CASSPGGNAGQYF. The CDR3 DNA is TGCGCCAGCAGCCCCGGTGGTAACGCCGGGCAGTACTTC.